This T cell receptor (beta chain) came from a study of blood T cell repertoires in COVID-19. The table came from immunoSEQ multiplex PCR; TCRdb's copy has only in-frame clones and leaves some out. Seen here are 90,000 to 95,000 clones, about 88% observed once, and the top ten hold 4.8%. CDR3 length: 13 amino acids. Germline CDR1 SGHRS, CDR2 YFSETQ. The V and J ends lost 4 bases and 5 bases respectively, with 12 bases between them. The chain couples TRBV5-1 to TRBJ1-1; D may be TRBD1 (5 bases). What was sequenced was peripheral blood. The receptor's source is a woman older than 75 with active COVID-19. The CDR3 reads CASSQGAGTEAFF. Here the CDR3 DNA reads TGCGCCAGCAGCCAGGGTGCGGGAACTGAAGCTTTCTTT.